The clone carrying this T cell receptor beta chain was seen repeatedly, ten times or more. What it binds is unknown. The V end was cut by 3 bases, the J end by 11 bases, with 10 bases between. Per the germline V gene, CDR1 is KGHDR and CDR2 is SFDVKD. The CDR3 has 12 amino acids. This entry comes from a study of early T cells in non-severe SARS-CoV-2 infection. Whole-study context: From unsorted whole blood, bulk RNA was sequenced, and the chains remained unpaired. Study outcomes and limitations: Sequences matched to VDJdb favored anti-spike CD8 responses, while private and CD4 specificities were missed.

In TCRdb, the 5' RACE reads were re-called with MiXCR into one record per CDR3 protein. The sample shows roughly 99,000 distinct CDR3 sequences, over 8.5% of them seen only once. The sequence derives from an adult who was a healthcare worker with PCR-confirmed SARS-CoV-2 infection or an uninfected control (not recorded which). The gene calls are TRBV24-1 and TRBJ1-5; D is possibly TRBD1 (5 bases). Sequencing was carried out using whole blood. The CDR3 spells CATSDGASAQHF. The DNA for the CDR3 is TGTGCCACCAGTGATGGGGCGTCGGCCCAGCATTTT.